This T cell receptor beta chain was recorded in a study of blood T cells in healthy people across ages. General study points: For the donors, CMV status was unknown and possibly confounded expanded clonotype changes. Diversity figures based on one million T cells were deemed too low. Without sorted subsets, naive and antigen-experienced compartments could not be conclusively compared. Long-lived donors exceeded aged donors in naive CD4+ cells and diversity.

As regards this clonotype: Its antigen is unidentified.

The CDR3 is 12 amino acids. Germline assignment: CDR1 SGDLS and CDR2 YYNGEE. V lost 4 bases and J lost 5, with 8 bases in between. Next came a second PCR, run for about 6 to 12 cycles, which used a sample-barcoded 5' primer along with a J-beta primer mix. TCRdb re-analysed the 5' RACE reads in MiXCR, keeping a single row per CDR3 protein. The sample shows some 1.5 million distinct CDR3 sequences, roughly 43% of them seen only once. The chain joins TRBV9 to TRBJ2-3; D gene ambiguous. The clonotype was recovered from a woman aged 18 to 35 in good health. The sample was blood. As DNA, the CDR3 is TGTGCCAGCAGCCGTTGGCGAGATACGCAGTATTTT. Translation: CASSRWRDTQYF.